These 24 T cell receptor beta chains came from one sample sequenced in a study of blood T cell repertoires in COVID-19. Assay: immunoSEQ multiplex PCR; the TCRdb copy retains only in-frame clones and omits some. The table includes some 160,000 clones, just under 85% detected once. The sample comprised PBMCs or T cells enriched from blood (not recorded which). The receptors here all came from a middle-aged woman who had recovered from COVID-19.

The V call is TRBV12-3 or TRBV12-4, the J call TRBJ1-3, with D hard to call. Trimming stripped 5 bases from V and 1 base from J, with 6 bases between. The CDR3 covers 13 residues. The CDR3: CASSLYSGNTIYF. CDR3 nucleotide sequence: TGTGCCAGCAGTCTCTATTCTGGAAACACCATATATTTT.

The chain employs TRBV5-4 and TRBJ2-7, with TRBD1 matching 7 bases. The V gene end was trimmed by 4 bases and the J gene end by 2 bases; junction bases not matched to a gene: 3. This CDR3 is built from 13 residues. Germline loops: CDR1 SGHNT, CDR2 YYREEE (reference sequence). In nucleotides, the CDR3 is TGTGCCAGCAGCGGGGACAGCACCTACGAGCAGTACTTC. Protein product: CASSGDSTYEQYF.

This chain connects TRBV24-1 to TRBJ2-5; D is perhaps TRBD1 (5 bases). Trimming removed 4 bases from V and 2 bases from J, with 7 bases in between. Germline-derived CDR1 and CDR2 are KGHDR and SFDVKD. The CDR3 contains 13 residues. This CDR3 reads CATSDQGQETQYF. The CDR3 nucleotides read TGTGCCACCAGTGACCAGGGACAAGAGACCCAGTACTTC.

The chain uses TRBV29-1 and TRBJ1-1; a weak D match, TRBD1 (6 bases). V was shortened by 4 bases and J by 5 bases, with 8 bases between the two germline ends. Germline V CDR1 and CDR2: SQVTM, ANQGSEA. The CDR3 length is 11 residues. In nucleotides, the CDR3 is TGCAGCGTTGTCCAGGGGACTGAAGCTTTCTTT. It is translated as CSVVQGTEAFF.

The J gene is TRBJ1-1, the V gene TRBV29-1, with D maybe TRBD1 (6 bases). The V gene's germline CDR1 is SQVTM and CDR2 ANQGSEA. V lost 4 bases to trimming and J lost 4 bases, with 7 bases between them. This CDR3 is built from 11 residues. The DNA of the CDR3 is TGCAGCGTTGCAGGGGTCACTGAAGCTTTCTTT. Encoded protein: CSVAGVTEAFF.

The J gene is TRBJ1-1, the V gene TRBV10-2; no clear D. Germline V gives CDR1 WSHSY, CDR2 SAAADI. Trimming took 2 bases from V and 3 from J, leaving 22 bases between them. CDR3 size: 18 residues. The DNA for the CDR3 is TGCGCCAGCAGTGAGAGTAGAGGAAGGTGGTTTCGTGACACTGAAGCTTTCTTT. Amino acids: CASSESRGRWFRDTEAFF.

The chain couples TRBV27 to TRBJ2-3; D is perhaps TRBD1 (6 bases). V gave up 4 bases and J gave up 6 bases, with 14 bases separating them. The CDR3 length is 14 residues. Germline CDR1 is MNHEY and CDR2 is SMNVEV (reference sequence). The CDR3 nucleotides read TGTGCCAGCAGTTCACAGGGTGCATCGGATACGCAGTATTTT. It is translated as CASSSQGASDTQYF.

This clone was seen more than once but under ten times. The chain recombines TRBV4-2 with TRBJ2-3, with 10 bases that match TRBD2. V shed 8 bases and J 1 base; nucleotides not matched to a gene: 3. The CDR3 totals 14 residues. Germline assignment: CDR1 LGHNA and CDR2 YNFKEQ. CDR3 DNA: TGTGCCAGCGAAACTAGCGGGGGCACAGATACGCAGTATTTT. Protein sequence: CASETSGGTDTQYF.

V usage is TRBV6-5 and J usage is TRBJ2-1; tentatively, D is TRBD1 (6 bases). V shed 8 bases and J shed 2 bases, with 10 bases lying between them. The CDR3 is 13 amino acids. Germline V lookup: CDR1 MNHEY, CDR2 SVGAGI. The CDR3 protein is CASGGAAYNEQFF. DNA for the CDR3: TGTGCCAGCGGGGGCGCAGCCTACAATGAGCAGTTCTTC.

The chain recombines TRBV30 with TRBJ1-4; D gene ambiguous. CDR1 is GTSNPN, CDR2 SVGIG, per germline (reference sequence). With 7 bases removed from V and 8 bases from J, the gap between germline ends came to 20 bases. This CDR3 has 14 residues. The CDR3 protein is CASARGGIGEKLFF. Written as DNA, the CDR3 is TGTGCCTCCGCCCGGGGAGGGATTGGCGAAAAACTGTTTTTT. Combining the CDR3 with reference TRBV30 and TRBJ1-4 gives the whole variable domain SQTIHQWPATLVQPVGSPLSLECTVEGTSNPNLYWYRQAAGRGLQLLFYSVGIGQISSEVPQNLSASRPQDRQFILSSKKLLLSDSGFYLCASARGGIGEKLFFGSGTQLSVL.

A few counts support this clone. Written as DNA, the CDR3 is TGTGCCAGCAGCAATCAGGGGGTCACCACCGGGGAGCTGTTTTTT. Its translation: CASSNQGVTTGELFF. The rearrangement joins TRBV7-2 to TRBJ2-2; 7 nucleotides align to TRBD1. V lost 5 bases to trimming and J lost 4 bases; unmatched junction nucleotides: 7. From germline, CDR1 is SGHTA and CDR2 FQGNSA. The CDR3 covers 15 residues.

This rearrangement joins TRBV3-1 (or the pseudogene TRBV3-2) to TRBJ2-2; 10 positions agree with TRBD2. The CDR3 length is 18 residues. The V segment lost 2 bases and the J segment 5 bases; nucleotides outside the gene matches: 11. From germline, CDR1 is LGHDT and CDR2 YNNKEL (reference sequence). CDR3 loop: CASSQLSGRGRSTGELFF. The CDR3, as DNA: TGTGCCAGCAGCCAACTGAGCGGGAGGGGTAGGTCTACCGGGGAGCTGTTTTTT.

This clone is a singleton in its sample. This rearrangement joins TRBV5-4 to TRBJ1-2, with D unresolved. CDR3 length: 13 residues. The germline V gene encodes CDR1 SGHNT and CDR2 YYREEE (reference sequence). Trimming stripped 2 bases from V and 4 bases from J, with 9 bases between. Written as DNA, the CDR3 is TGTGCCAGCAGCTTCCCGGGAATCTATGGCTACACCTTC. Translation gives CASSFPGIYGYTF. Together with reference TRBV5-4 and TRBJ1-2, the CDR3 gives the full variable domain: ETGVTQSPTHLIKTRGQQVTLRCSSQSGHNTVSWYQQALGQGPQFIFQYYREEENGRGNFPPRFSGLQFPNYSSELNVNALELDDSALYLCASSFPGIYGYTFGSGTRLTVV.

The chain joins TRBV30 to TRBJ1-4, with D hard to call. CDR3 size: 13 residues. Trimming pared 2 bases from V and 4 bases from J, leaving 8 bases between. Looked up from germline, CDR1 is GTSNPN and CDR2 is SVGIG (reference sequence). CDR3 nucleotide sequence: TGTGCCTGGAGTCTAAATCTTAATGAAAAACTGTTTTTT. This encodes CAWSLNLNEKLFF.

This chain uses TRBV10-2 with TRBJ2-7; 10 nucleotides align to TRBD2. Germline CDR1 reads WSHSY; CDR2 reads SAAADI. With 6 bases clipped from V and 6 bases from J, the junction kept 14 bases outside the gene matches. The CDR3 extends over 16 amino acids. CDR3 nucleotides: TGCGCCAGCAGCGAAGGTCTAGCGGGAGTATCCGCCGAGCAGTACTTC. Encoded protein: CASSEGLAGVSAEQYF.

This clone was observed a single time. J is TRBJ2-3 and V is TRBV7-6, with 14 nucleotides matching TRBD2. CDR1 and CDR2 from the germline V gene are SGHVS and FNYEAQ. J was trimmed by 6 bases and V by 6 bases; bases with no gene match: 5. CDR3 length: 15 amino acids. The CDR3 DNA sequence: TGTGCCAGCAGGAGGACTAGCGGGGGGATGGATACGCAGTATTTT. It translates to CASRRTSGGMDTQYF.

This chain joins TRBV9 and TRBJ1-1; TRBD1 aligns across 9 bases. Germline V gene lookup returns CDR1 SGDLS and CDR2 YYNGEE. V shed 1 base and J 0 bases; nucleotides not matched to a gene: 7. The CDR3 is made up of 17 amino acids. CDR3 in amino acids: CASSVIGGQGLNTEAFF. In DNA form, the CDR3 reads TGTGCCAGCAGCGTAATTGGGGGACAGGGCCTGAACACTGAAGCTTTCTTT.

This chain connects TRBV18 to TRBJ2-3; D ambiguous. This CDR3 region has 18 residues. With 3 bases removed from V and 1 base from J, the gap between germline ends came to 20 bases. The germline V gene encodes CDR1 KGHSH and CDR2 LQKENI. The CDR3 DNA reads TGTGCCAGCTCACCGAATAATCGAGGCCACCGGGGCACAGATACGCAGTATTTT. Its translation is CASSPNNRGHRGTDTQYF.

The chain joins TRBV12-3 or TRBV12-4 to TRBJ1-2, with D unresolved. V was pared by 4 bases and J by 0 bases, with 6 bases between. This CDR3 is 13 amino acids long. CDR3 in DNA: TGTGCCAGCAGTTACGGGACTAACTATGGCTACACCTTC. This codes for CASSYGTNYGYTF.

CDR3 sequence (DNA): TGTGCCACGCACGCGCGACGGGGGGGAGCGGAGACCCAGTACTTC. Protein: CATHARRGGAETQYF. This chain connects TRBV7-9 to TRBJ2-5, with 8 bases aligning to TRBD2. The V gene end was trimmed by 10 bases and the J gene end by 5 bases; junction bases not matched to a gene: 15. In germline, CDR1 is SEHNR, CDR2 FQNEAQ (reference sequence). The CDR3 runs to 15 residues.

This clone appeared once. The V call is TRBV7-3, the J call TRBJ2-1; TRBD2 might be the D (6 bases). V dropped 3 bases and J dropped 7 bases, with 16 bases sitting between them. Germline CDR1 reads SGHTA; CDR2 reads FQGTGA. This CDR3 comprises 15 residues. Written as DNA, the CDR3 is TGTGCCAGCAGCTTCCAGAAGGGCGGGATGAATGAGCAGTTCTTC. It is translated as CASSFQKGGMNEQFF.

The chain uses TRBV18 and TRBJ2-3; 12 bases line up with TRBD1. The length of the CDR3 is 19 residues. From germline, CDR1 is KGHSH and CDR2 LQKENI. J was trimmed by 2 bases and V by 6 bases; bases with no gene match: 15. The CDR3 spells CASSKGALGTGGITDTQYF. For the CDR3, the DNA is TGTGCCAGCTCCAAAGGAGCCCTCGGGACAGGGGGCATCACAGATACGCAGTATTTT.

Only a few counts were recorded for this clone. The chain joins TRBV4-1 to TRBJ2-7; 12 bases align to TRBD2. Germline trimming cut 0 bases from V and 2 bases from J; bases unmatched to any gene: 2. Germline-derived CDR1 and CDR2 are MGHRA and YSYEKL. The CDR3 is 16 residues long. DNA for the CDR3: TGCGCCAGCAGCCAAGAACGACTAGCGGGGGCCTACGAGCAGTACTTC. Amino acid sequence: CASSQERLAGAYEQYF.

This rearrangement joins TRBV23-1 to TRBJ2-2, with D tentatively TRBD1 (6 bases). TRBV23-1 is assigned to the ORF class and has an uncertain function. The V end lost 0 bases, the J end lost 1 base, and 15 bases lay between the germline ends. The CDR3 is 18 amino acids. The CDR3 bases are TGCGCCAGCAGTCAATCGAAAGAGCTGGACAGGAACACCGGGGAGCTGTTTTTT. Encoded protein: CASSQSKELDRNTGELFF.